The 3 T cell receptor beta chains below all came from one sample that was sequenced in a study of cytomegalovirus exposure and HLA in healthy donors. The PCR employed 60 Vbeta primers together with 13 Jbeta primers. The assay was immunoSEQ multiplex PCR, and TCRdb's table has in-frame clones only and misses some. Of about 190,000 clones in the sample, 75% to 90% are singletons; the top ten hold roughly 6%. Sequenced sample: PBMCs. The receptors here all came from a man aged 35 to 55 in good health and CMV-seropositive.

This clone was counted a single time. The chain recombines TRBV9 with TRBJ1-3; no firm D call. Germline V CDR1 and CDR2: SGDLS, YYNGEE. This CDR3 spans 16 amino acids. Trimming took 0 bases from V and 0 from J, leaving 10 bases between them. The CDR3 spells CASSVEEAISGNTIYF. CDR3 nucleotide sequence: TGTGCCAGCAGCGTAGAGGAGGCTATCTCTGGAAACACCATATATTTT.

The genes are TRBV4-2 and TRBJ2-1; maybe TRBD2 (6 bases). In germline, CDR1 is LGHNA, CDR2 YNFKEQ. The CDR3 is made up of 16 amino acids. Trimming cost V 0 bases and J 7 bases, with 16 bases left between them. As DNA, the CDR3 is TGTGCCAGCAGCCAAGATGGGACCCTTAGCGGAAATGAGCAGTTCTTC. It translates to CASSQDGTLSGNEQFF.

The chain has TRBV7-3 and TRBJ2-3; TRBD2 aligns across 8 bases. V lost 1 base to trimming and J lost 4 bases; unmatched junction nucleotides: 7. The CDR3 is 16 amino acids. The V gene's germline CDR1 is SGHTA and CDR2 FQGTGA. The CDR3 region has the DNA TGTGCCAGCAGCTTAATCACCGGACTAGCCCCAGATACGCAGTATTTT. This encodes CASSLITGLAPDTQYF.